Described below is a single TCR beta chain sequence and its context. The data belong to a study of T cells in tuberculosis. Sequenced by immunoSEQ multiplex PCR; TCRdb stores in-frame clones only, minus some. The table shows approximately 35,000 clones, with around 95% occurring only once. J lost 1 base, V lost 6 bases, and 4 bases had no gene match. The CDR3 has 15 amino acids. Germline CDR1 is MNHNY and CDR2 is SVGAGI (reference sequence). This chain joins TRBV6-6 and TRBJ2-7, with 12 nucleotides matching TRBD2. The receptor was derived from a donor aged 10 to 29 with latent tuberculosis or without tuberculosis infection. The source material was PBMCs. The CDR3 loop reads CASSPTSGRSYEQYF. CDR3 DNA: TGTGCCAGCAGCCCTACTAGCGGGAGGTCCTACGAGCAGTACTTC.